The entry below gives a single T cell receptor beta chain sequence along with its context. The data derive from a study of control samples from healthy donors and cancer patients. The germline gives CDR1 MDHEN, CDR2 SYDVKM. Losses at the gene ends were 5 bases for V and 2 bases for J; bases not matched to a gene: 5. This CDR3 has 16 residues. TCRdb's copy holds only in-frame clones and misses some; the assay was immunoSEQ multiplex PCR. The data show about 120,000 clones, with roughly 93% seen just once and about 2.8% held by the top ten. The rearrangement uses TRBV28 and TRBJ2-2, with TRBD1 matching 10 bases. The sequencing input was blood. The TCR originated in a man aged 25 to 40 in good health. The CDR3 loop is CASSTPTGGNTGELFF. The CDR3 nucleotides read TGTGCCAGCAGTACCCCGACAGGGGGCAACACCGGGGAGCTGTTTTTT.